This TCR beta chain comes out of a study of long-term antiretroviral therapy in people with HIV. Whole-study results and caveats: Clonotypes expanded prior to ART showed repertoire dominance at all sampled time points.

Trimming at V came to 3 bases and at J to 1 base, leaving 6 bases not matched to a gene. The CDR3 runs 15 residues. Germline CDR1 reads SEHNR; CDR2 reads FQNEAQ (reference sequence). Survey level was the resolution at which the v3.0 immunoSEQ assay ran. A target of 40,000-50,000 T-cell genomes per sample was set for sequencing. Assay: immunoSEQ multiplex PCR; the TCRdb copy retains only in-frame clones and omits some. The sample shows tens of thousands of clones, more than 80% of them seen only once. Samples held roughly 0.95-11 million cryopreserved PBMC before DNA extraction. Comments on this clone: Its specificity is unknown.

Sequenced here: unsorted PBMCs, sampled 0.5 years before starting antiretroviral therapy. V is TRBV7-9 and J is TRBJ2-7; TRBD1 aligns across 7 bases. The sequence was collected from a man in his forties or fifties with HIV. The CDR3 DNA reads as TGTGCCAGCAGCTTCCGACAGGGAAGATCCTACGAGCAGTACTTC. This sequence encodes CASSFRQGRSYEQYF.